These 19 T cell receptor beta chains originate from one sample sequenced in a study of neurological immune-mediated disorders. From the 5' RACE reads, TCRdb called clonotypes with MiXCR, one entry per CDR3 protein. The data contain around 50,000 distinct CDR3 sequences, 3.8% of them singletons. Sequencing used PBMCs. These receptors all stem from a man in his 60s with multiple sclerosis.

To note about this clonotype: This may come from a read error, since a much larger clone is one base off. The chain links TRBV19 to TRBJ2-2, with 9 bases aligning to TRBD2. Per the germline V gene, CDR1 is LNHDA and CDR2 is SQIVND (reference sequence). V shed 8 bases and J 3 bases; nucleotides not matched to a gene: 4. This CDR3 comprises 14 residues. The CDR3 spells CASGTSGYTGELFF. CDR3 nucleotides: TGTGCCAGTGGTACTAGCGGGTACACCGGGGAGCTGTTTTTT.

This clonotype was detected many times. The gene calls are TRBV20-1 and TRBJ1-1; possibly TRBD1 for D (6 bases). Germline CDR1 and CDR2: DFQATT and SNEGSKA (reference sequence). The V and J ends lost 6 bases and 2 bases respectively, with 13 bases between them. CDR3 length: 13 residues. The CDR3: CSALQGSNTEAFF. CDR3 coding DNA: TGCAGTGCCCTACAGGGATCCAACACTGAAGCTTTCTTT.

Only a few counts were recorded for this clonotype. The gene calls are TRBV20-1 and TRBJ2-3; D gene unclear. Germline CDR1 reads DFQATT; CDR2 reads SNEGSKA (reference sequence). The length of the CDR3 is 14 residues. V dropped 2 bases and J dropped 4 bases, with 13 bases sitting between them. The CDR3 sequence: CSARRAVAADTQYF. In nucleotides, the CDR3 is TGCAGTGCTAGAAGGGCGGTTGCGGCAGATACGCAGTATTTT.

This clonotype was recorded many times. The chain links TRBV12-3 or TRBV12-4 to TRBJ2-2; 13 positions match TRBD2. This CDR3 contains 15 residues. V trimming: 3 bases; J trimming: 12 bases; junction bases outside the gene matches: 7. In DNA, the CDR3 is TGTGCCAGCAGTTTCGATGGACTAGCGGGAGTTAAGCTGTTTTTT. This sequence encodes CASSFDGLAGVKLFF.

This clonotype was counted ten times or more. The chain recombines TRBV5-6 with TRBJ2-2, with 8 bases aligning to TRBD2. This CDR3 contains 17 residues. J was trimmed by 5 bases and V by 4 bases; bases with no gene match: 13. CDR1 is SGHDT and CDR2 is YYEEEE in the germline V gene. The CDR3 protein is CASSPEGAGAWTGELFF. The CDR3 DNA is TGTGCCAGCAGCCCAGAGGGAGCGGGGGCCTGGACCGGGGAGCTGTTTTTT.

This clonotype was recorded at least ten times. The V and J genes are TRBV20-1 and TRBJ1-5; D is ambiguous. The germline V gene encodes CDR1 DFQATT and CDR2 SNEGSKA (reference sequence). The CDR3 is made up of 13 amino acids. V lost 6 bases to trimming and J lost 2 bases, with 11 bases between them. The DNA of the CDR3 is TGCAGTGCCCGGATCGGAGGCAATCAGCCCCAGCATTTT. Translated: CSARIGGNQPQHF.

This clonotype was detected many times. The rearrangement joins TRBV5-1 to TRBJ2-1; D may be TRBD2 (5 bases). V lost 4 bases to trimming and J lost 0 bases, with 14 bases between them. CDR3 size: 16 residues. Germline loops: CDR1 SGHRS, CDR2 YFSETQ. The CDR3 sequence is CASSPGLPSSYNEQFF. In DNA form, the CDR3 reads TGCGCCAGCAGCCCCGGACTTCCGAGCTCCTACAATGAGCAGTTCTTC.

This clonotype has a count of ten or more. The J gene is TRBJ2-1, the V gene TRBV12-3 or TRBV12-4; D remains ambiguous. The CDR3 is made up of 12 amino acids. Deletions cut 2 bases from V and 6 bases from J, with 5 bases between. CDR3 residues: CASSLPGNEQFF. The CDR3 DNA reads as TGTGCCAGCAGTTTACCGGGCAATGAGCAGTTCTTC.

This clonotype has at least ten counts. The chain employs TRBV18 and TRBJ2-1; perhaps D is TRBD1 or TRBD2 (5 bases each). Trimming took off 3 bases at V and 0 bases at J, with 9 bases between the two ends. The CDR3 spans 15 residues. Germline-derived CDR1 and CDR2 are KGHSH and LQKENI. The CDR3 region has the DNA TGTGCCAGCTCACCTCTGGGGGTCTCCTACAATGAGCAGTTCTTC. Its translation is CASSPLGVSYNEQFF.

This clonotype occurred many times. The chain employs TRBV6-5 and TRBJ2-2; 7 bases line up with TRBD1. The CDR3 consists of 15 residues. With V trimmed by 5 bases and J by 1 base, 4 bases remained unmatched. Germline V gene lookup returns CDR1 MNHEY and CDR2 SVGAGI. CDR3 protein: CASSLTGQNTGELFF. CDR3 DNA sequence: TGTGCCAGCAGTCTGACAGGGCAGAACACCGGGGAGCTGTTTTTT.

In this sample, this clonotype turned up many times. The chain combines TRBV20-1 with TRBJ2-5, with D possibly matching TRBD1 (5 bases). The CDR3 is made up of 12 amino acids. V lost 7 bases, J lost 1 base, and 10 bases lay in between. Looked up from germline, CDR1 is DFQATT and CDR2 is SNEGSKA (reference sequence). This CDR3 reads CSGTLSQETQYF. The CDR3 DNA sequence: TGCAGTGGGACACTCTCCCAAGAGACCCAGTACTTC.

The table lists this clonotype with many counts. The V call is TRBV5-1, the J call TRBJ2-2; maybe TRBD2 (5 bases). Germline V gene data show CDR1 as SGHRS and CDR2 as YFSETQ. Trimming removed 2 bases at V and 6 bases at J, with 14 bases between. This CDR3 has 15 amino acids. This CDR3 reads CASSFLWESAGELFF. For the CDR3, the DNA is TGCGCCAGCAGCTTCTTATGGGAGAGCGCCGGGGAGCTGTTTTTT.

This clonotype has just a few counts. The gene calls are TRBV20-1 and TRBJ2-7, with a weak D call TRBD1 (6 bases). The CDR3 is 10 amino acids. CDR1 is DFQATT and CDR2 is SNEGSKA in the germline V gene (reference sequence). The V end was cut by 5 bases, the J end by 12 bases, with 14 bases between. The CDR3 loop is CSAGRDKTYF. The DNA of the CDR3 is TGCAGTGCTGGCCGGGACAAGACGTACTTC.

This clonotype appeared a few times. The chain couples TRBV20-1 to TRBJ2-3, with 8 bases aligning to TRBD2. CDR1 and CDR2 from the germline V gene are DFQATT and SNEGSKA (reference sequence). The CDR3 loop spans 15 amino acids. J gave up 5 bases and V 5 bases, and 12 bases lay outside the gene matches. CDR3 coding DNA: TGCAGTGCTTCCCCGAAAGCGGGAGAACTAGATACGCAGTATTTT. Its translation is CSASPKAGELDTQYF.

By its share, this clonotype is medium-sized. The rearrangement links TRBV20-1 to TRBJ1-2, with 10 bases that match TRBD1. Losses at the gene ends were 3 bases for V and 7 bases for J; bases not matched to a gene: 8. CDR3 length equals 14 residues. CDR1 and CDR2 from the germline V gene are DFQATT and SNEGSKA (reference sequence). This CDR3 is CSASSSGQGGGYTF. The CDR3 nucleotides read TGCAGTGCTAGCTCGTCCGGACAGGGGGGTGGCTACACCTTC.

In its sample, this clonotype was seen many times. V usage is TRBV14 and J usage is TRBJ2-2, with D hard to call. Trimming pared 3 bases from V and 6 bases from J, leaving 11 bases between. From germline, CDR1 is SGHDN and CDR2 FVKESK. The CDR3 has 14 residues. The CDR3 bases are TGTGCCAGCAGCCATCTTAGCTTCTCCGGGGAGCTGTTTTTT. Encoded protein: CASSHLSFSGELFF.

This clonotype was picked up many times. This chain uses TRBV4-1 with TRBJ1-2; 7 bases are shared with TRBD1. The germline gives CDR1 MGHRA, CDR2 YSYEKL. The trim removed 2 bases at V and 0 bases at J, leaving 9 bases unmatched. CDR3 length: 17 amino acids. Here the CDR3 reads CASSQMVRGKPNYGYTF. The DNA for the CDR3 is TGCGCCAGCAGCCAAATGGTCAGGGGGAAACCTAACTATGGCTACACCTTC.

This clonotype was counted ten times or more. The chain is built from TRBV5-1 and TRBJ2-1; TRBD2 aligns across 12 bases. The CDR3 totals 16 residues. The V gene end was trimmed by 0 bases and the J gene end by 6 bases; junction bases not matched to a gene: 4. Germline V gene lookup returns CDR1 SGHRS and CDR2 YFSETQ. The CDR3 region is CASSLVLAGGRNEQFF. CDR3 in DNA: TGCGCCAGCAGCTTGGTTCTAGCGGGAGGGCGCAATGAGCAGTTCTTC.

In this sample, this clonotype turned up many times. This chain's CDR3 is CSVVTGIMNTEAFF. The CDR3 DNA reads TGCAGCGTTGTAACAGGGATTATGAACACTGAAGCTTTCTTT. The chain recombines TRBV29-1 with TRBJ1-1; possible D gene TRBD1, 6 bases. The CDR3 is 14 residues long. CDR1 SQVTM and CDR2 ANQGSEA come from the germline V gene. The V end was cut by 4 bases, the J end by 0 bases, with 12 bases between.